Below are 24 T cell receptor beta chains sequenced from a single sample in a study of shared clonotypes between healthy human individuals (dated by TCRdb to the early 2020s). Library preparation used the immunoSEQ multiplex PCR assay. TCRdb's version of the immuneACCESS table is confined to in-frame rearrangements and falls short of the full clone set. An unresolved V gene accounts for under half of the shortfall where checked; the remainder is of unknown origin. The sample has over 2 million clones on record, 85% to 95% of them singletons. The leading ten clones occupy under 0.15% of the sample. Sequenced sample: naive CD4+ T cells sorted from blood. What the cell subset or site label conveys for this sample: CD45RA+ positively selected. These TCRs come from a man aged 18 to 30 in good health.

The DNA of the CDR3 is TGCGCCAGCAGCCCTAACACGGACGGAGAGACCCAGTACTTC. It encodes CASSPNTDGETQYF. The chain joins TRBV5-1 to TRBJ2-5; D ambiguous. The V and J ends lost 4 bases and 4 bases respectively, with 14 bases between them. Germline CDR1 reads SGHRS; CDR2 reads YFSETQ. This CDR3 region has 14 residues.

On this clone itself: Different DNA sequences within this sample yield the same CDR3. The V call is TRBV6-6, the J call TRBJ1-5; weak D call: TRBD1 (6 bases). Looked up from germline, CDR1 is MNHNY and CDR2 is SVGAGI (reference sequence). V was clipped by 6 bases and J by 2 bases, with 8 bases between them. This CDR3 is 13 amino acids long. The CDR3 nucleotides read TGTGCCAGCAGCCGACAGGGCAATCAGCCCCAGCATTTT. Translated, it gives CASSRQGNQPQHF.

This chain connects TRBV18 to TRBJ2-7; a possible D gene is TRBD1 (5 bases). Per the germline V gene, CDR1 is KGHSH and CDR2 is LQKENI. The CDR3 runs 15 residues. Deletions cut 0 bases from V and 4 bases from J, with 13 bases between. The CDR3 DNA is TGTGCCAGCTCACCACCACAGGCCGCAACATACGAGCAGTACTTC. Translating it yields CASSPPQAATYEQYF.

The chain couples TRBV7-9 to TRBJ2-7; 8 positions agree with TRBD2. Germline CDR1 and CDR2: SEHNR and FQNEAQ (reference sequence). CDR3 length: 14 residues. The V and J ends lost 4 bases and 5 bases, in that order; junction bases with no gene match: 7. In DNA, the CDR3 is TGTGCCAGCAGCTACCCGGGACTAGAGAACGAGCAGTACTTC. Amino acids: CASSYPGLENEQYF. The whole variable domain, filled in from reference TRBV7-9 and TRBJ2-7, reads DTGVSQNPRHKITKRGQNVTFRCDPISEHNRLYWYRQTLGQGPEFLTYFQNEAQLEKSRLLSDRFSAERPKGSFSTLEIQRTEQGDSAMYLCASSYPGLENEQYFGPGTRLTVT.

This clone was observed once. The chain combines TRBV2 with TRBJ2-7, with D unresolved. This CDR3 has 15 amino acids. Per germline, CDR1 SNHLY and CDR2 FYNNEI. V lost 4 bases and J 0 bases, leaving 13 bases between the germline ends. The CDR3 spells CASSGPGQSSYEQYF. CDR3 bases: TGTGCCAGCAGTGGGCCGGGCCAAAGCTCCTACGAGCAGTACTTC.

The CDR3 nucleotides read TGTGCCAGTAGTATACAGGGCCCAAATGAAGCTTTCTTT. It specifies CASSIQGPNEAFF. V and J are TRBV19 and TRBJ1-1; weak D call: TRBD1 (5 bases). Germline V CDR1 and CDR2: LNHDA, SQIVND (reference sequence). The V end was cut by 2 bases, the J end by 7 bases, with 11 bases between. CDR3 length: 13 residues.

CDR3 in DNA: TGTGCCTGGAGTCGGGGGGGTACCCTGTACGAGCAGTACTTC. Its protein is CAWSRGGTLYEQYF. The chain couples TRBV30 to TRBJ2-5; 8 bases are shared with TRBD2. Judging by the DNA end, TRBJ2-7 fits better; the J call may be wrong. CDR3 length equals 14 residues. The V gene's germline CDR1 is GTSNPN and CDR2 SVGIG (reference sequence).

The table lists this clone with many counts. The chain recombines TRBV28 with TRBJ2-5, with no clear D. The V and J ends lost 3 bases and 5 bases respectively, with 10 bases between them. CDR3 length equals 13 residues. CDR1 is MDHEN, CDR2 SYDVKM, per germline. Here the CDR3 reads CASSFPLRETQYF. The CDR3 nucleotides read TGTGCCAGCAGTTTCCCCTTACGGGAGACCCAGTACTTC. Using reference TRBV28 and TRBJ2-5 for the parts outside the CDR3, the full variable domain is DVKVTQSSRYLVKRTGEKVFLECVQDMDHENMFWYRQDPGLGLRLIYFSYDVKMKEKGDIPEGYSVSREKKERFSLILESASTNQTSMYLCASSFPLRETQYFGPGTRLLVL.

This rearrangement joins TRBV19 to TRBJ1-3; no definite D call. In germline, CDR1 is LNHDA, CDR2 SQIVND (reference sequence). The CDR3 loop spans 14 amino acids. Deletions cut 7 bases from V and 0 bases from J, with 10 bases between. The CDR3, as DNA: TGTGCCAGTACCACCGCCAGCTCTGGAAACACCATATATTTT. It translates to CASTTASSGNTIYF.

This clone is a singleton in its sample. The chain uses TRBV2 and TRBJ1-6; D gene uncertain. This CDR3 contains 14 residues. The V end was cut by 6 bases, the J end by 5 bases, with 11 bases between. Germline lookup yields CDR1 SNHLY and CDR2 FYNNEI. Here the CDR3 DNA reads TGTGCCAGCAGGCCAGACGGGAATAATTCACCCCTCCACTTT. Translation: CASRPDGNNSPLHF.

A few counts support this clone. The CDR3 loop is CAIRGQPGEQYF. In nucleotides, the CDR3 is TGTGCCATCAGGGGACAGCCGGGGGAGCAGTACTTC. J is TRBJ2-7 and V is TRBV10-3, with 7 bases that match TRBD1. Per germline, CDR1 ENHRY and CDR2 SYGVKD. The CDR3 is made up of 12 amino acids. J lost 7 bases, V lost 6 bases, and 6 bases had no gene match.

A single count supports this clone. The chain carries TRBV15 and TRBJ2-4; D gene uncertain. The V and J ends lost 5 bases and 2 bases respectively, with 7 bases between them. Per germline, CDR1 LNHNV and CDR2 YYDKDF (reference sequence). The length of the CDR3 is 13 residues. CDR3 in amino acids: CATSSVSKNIQYF. CDR3 in DNA: TGTGCCACCAGCTCCGTCTCCAAAAACATTCAGTACTTC.

The V and J genes are TRBV20-1 and TRBJ2-1; no clear D. This CDR3 region has 11 residues. CDR1 is DFQATT and CDR2 is SNEGSKA in the germline V gene (reference sequence). Trimming took 7 bases from V and 7 from J, leaving 11 bases between them. The CDR3 bases are TGCAGTGTTTTAAGCTGGAATGAGCAGTTCTTC. It yields the protein CSVLSWNEQFF.

A word on this clone: This may arise from a read error, as a much more abundant clone is one base away. V and J are TRBV28 and TRBJ1-2; D is undetermined. Germline lookup yields CDR1 MDHEN and CDR2 SYDVKM. The V end was cut by 3 bases, the J end by 6 bases, with 8 bases between. The CDR3 extends over 12 amino acids. This chain's CDR3 is CASSLTDHGYTF. The CDR3, as DNA: TGTGCCAGCAGTTTGACGGACCATGGCTACACCTTC.

The gene calls are TRBV5-1 and TRBJ1-6, with unresolved D. The CDR3 totals 14 residues. Germline CDR1 reads SGHRS; CDR2 reads YFSETQ. V lost 0 bases to trimming and J lost 5 bases, with 6 bases between them. CDR3 sequence (DNA): TGCGCCAGCAGCTTGGCGGCAGATAATTCACCCCTCCACTTT. Its protein is CASSLAADNSPLHF.

The chain links TRBV28 to TRBJ1-1, with D perhaps matching TRBD1 (5 bases). CDR1 and CDR2 from the germline V gene are MDHEN and SYDVKM. This CDR3 comprises 16 residues. Trimming left V 2 bases short and J 4 bases short, with 17 bases between. This CDR3 reads CASSLAPQTGGTEAFF. CDR3 DNA sequence: TGTGCCAGCAGTTTAGCTCCCCAGACGGGGGGCACTGAAGCTTTCTTT.

This chain connects TRBV4-1 to TRBJ1-4; D not certain. Germline CDR1 and CDR2: MGHRA and YSYEKL. The V gene lost 1 base and the J gene lost 7 bases, with 10 bases spanning the gap. This CDR3 is 14 amino acids long. In DNA, the CDR3 is TGCGCCAGCAGCCAAGGCTTAGGATCTGAAAAACTGTTTTTT. Its translation is CASSQGLGSEKLFF.

The chain's CDR3 is CASSFAGGYQETQYF. The CDR3 coding sequence is TGTGCCAGCAGCTTTGCAGGGGGGTACCAAGAGACCCAGTACTTC. V gene TRBV7-2 combines with J gene TRBJ2-5, with D possibly being TRBD1 (7 bases). Trimming removed 3 bases at V and 0 bases at J, with 11 bases between. This CDR3 contains 15 residues. In germline, CDR1 is SGHTA, CDR2 FQGNSA.

The rearrangement links TRBV4-1 to TRBJ2-1, with a tentative D call TRBD2 (6 bases). Germline lookup yields CDR1 MGHRA and CDR2 YSYEKL. The length of the CDR3 is 16 residues. Trimming left V 2 bases short and J 1 base short, with 12 bases between. The DNA of the CDR3 is TGCGCCAGCAGCCAAACATTTAGCGGATCCTACAATGAGCAGTTCTTC. Translating it yields CASSQTFSGSYNEQFF.

J is TRBJ1-2 and V is TRBV6-1; 9 positions agree with TRBD1. V lost 6 bases and J lost 3; bases outside the gene matches: 8. The CDR3 is 15 residues long. In germline, CDR1 is MNHNS, CDR2 SASEGT. The DNA of the CDR3 is TGTGCCAGCAGCCCAGGGACAGGGTTTCACTATGGCTACACCTTC. Protein: CASSPGTGFHYGYTF.

The chain has TRBV5-6 and TRBJ2-7, with 9 bases fitting TRBD1. After removal of 0 bases from V and 4 bases from J, the junction contained 8 bases not matched to a gene. The V gene's germline CDR1 is SGHDT and CDR2 YYEEEE. CDR3 length equals 16 residues. The CDR3 sequence: CASSLVGGQGRYEQYF. The CDR3 DNA reads as TGTGCCAGCAGCTTGGTAGGGGGACAGGGTCGGTACGAGCAGTACTTC.

The chain has TRBV11-3 and TRBJ2-6, with D perhaps TRBD1 (6 bases). Germline V lookup: CDR1 SGHNT, CDR2 YENEEA. Trimming removed 5 bases at V and 0 bases at J, with 17 bases between. The CDR3 length is 18 residues. CDR3 region: CASSPNTRTASGANVLTF. CDR3 DNA sequence: TGTGCCAGCAGCCCCAACACCAGGACAGCCTCTGGGGCCAACGTCCTGACTTTC.

V gene TRBV27 combines with J gene TRBJ2-2; D remains ambiguous. The CDR3 contains 15 residues. The germline V and J ends were trimmed by 6 bases and 0 bases, with 11 bases remaining between them. Germline CDR1 and CDR2: MNHEY and SMNVEV (reference sequence). CDR3 sequence: CASSLAYTNTGELFF. The CDR3 region has the DNA TGTGCCAGCAGCCTCGCCTATACGAACACCGGGGAGCTGTTTTTT.

The chain's CDR3 is CARSPLNVLTF. The DNA for the CDR3 is TGTGCCAGAAGCCCGCTCAACGTCCTGACTTTC. The gene calls are TRBV5-3 and TRBJ2-6; D is ambiguous. TRBV5-3 is reported as an ORF; its role is uncertain. The CDR3 loop spans 11 amino acids. Trimming shortened V by 4 bases and J by 9 bases, and 5 bases separated the two germline ends.